This TCR beta chain was identified in a study of blood T cell repertoires in COVID-19. Study details: Collection of acute and convalescent COVID-19 samples took place in the United States, Italy and Spain.

Per the study methods: Amplification of reference gene primers was used by the study to estimate nucleated cell counts. Clones were sequenced by immunoSEQ multiplex PCR, and TCRdb holds only the in-frame ones, with some missing. V, J and clone size reflect that table, while D and trimming were determined from the DNA. This table has roughly 95,000 clones, roughly 80% appearing once. V was clipped by 4 bases and J by 5 bases; unmatched bases: 7. From germline, CDR1 is SGHRS and CDR2 YFSETQ. The CDR3 length is 15 residues. Source material: peripheral blood. The clonotype comes from a human donor in a cohort sampled during active COVID-19. V and J are TRBV5-1 and TRBJ2-1; 9 bases agree with TRBD2. The CDR3 here is CASSLGTSWDNEQFF. The CDR3, as DNA: TGCGCCAGCAGCCTCGGGACTAGCTGGGACAATGAGCAGTTCTTC.